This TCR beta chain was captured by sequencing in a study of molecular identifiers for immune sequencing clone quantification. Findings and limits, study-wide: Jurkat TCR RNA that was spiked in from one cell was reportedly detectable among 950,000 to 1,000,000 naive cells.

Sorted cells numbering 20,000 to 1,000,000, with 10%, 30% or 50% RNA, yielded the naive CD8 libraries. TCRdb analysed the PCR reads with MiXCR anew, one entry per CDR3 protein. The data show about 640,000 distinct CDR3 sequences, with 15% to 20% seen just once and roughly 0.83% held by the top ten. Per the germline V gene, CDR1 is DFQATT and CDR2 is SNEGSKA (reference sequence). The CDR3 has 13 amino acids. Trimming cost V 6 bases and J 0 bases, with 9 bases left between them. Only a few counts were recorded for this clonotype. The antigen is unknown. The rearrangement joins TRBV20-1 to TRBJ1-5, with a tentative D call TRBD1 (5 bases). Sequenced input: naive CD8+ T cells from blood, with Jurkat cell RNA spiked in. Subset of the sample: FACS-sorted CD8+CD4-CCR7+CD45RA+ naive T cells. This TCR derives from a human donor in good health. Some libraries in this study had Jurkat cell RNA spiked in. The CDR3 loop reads CSAYRFSNQPQHF. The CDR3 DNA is TGCAGTGCATACAGGTTTAGCAATCAGCCCCAGCATTTT.